This is a list of T cell receptor beta chains from one sample in a study of beta chain features in type 1 diabetes. Generated by immunoSEQ multiplex PCR, the TCRdb table keeps only in-frame clones and is missing some. This sample has roughly 700,000 clones, with around 15% found just once. The sample comprised naive CD4+ T cells from blood. Receptor source: a young man with type 1 diabetes. Both conserved end residues are part of each CDR3. The D gene is left open where the match is weak.

D gene: NA; V gene: TRBV7-9; J gene: TRBJ2-3; CDR3 protein: CASSLAGGTDTQYF
D gene: NA; V gene: TRBV29-1; J gene: TRBJ2-7; CDR3 protein: CSVEGRSEQYF
D gene: NA; V gene: TRBV5-4; J gene: TRBJ2-7; CDR3 protein: CASSPMSGAHSYEQYF
D gene: NA; V gene: TRBV5-4; J gene: TRBJ2-3; CDR3 protein: CASSLATPDTQYF
D gene: NA; V gene: TRBV27; J gene: TRBJ1-1; CDR3 protein: CASSLKRNTEAFF
D gene: TRBD1; V gene: TRBV5-6; J gene: TRBJ1-1; CDR3 protein: CASSFGTGGTEAFF
D gene: NA; V gene: TRBV6-5; J gene: TRBJ2-5; CDR3 protein: CASSSLGANQETQYF
D gene: NA; V gene: TRBV30; J gene: TRBJ1-1; CDR3 protein: CAWSVVLRAEAFF
D gene: TRBD2; V gene: TRBV18; J gene: TRBJ2-3; CDR3 protein: CASAEGLAGSDTQYF
D gene: NA; V gene: TRBV2; J gene: TRBJ2-6; CDR3 protein: CASRGSYVLTF
D gene: NA; V gene: TRBV18; J gene: TRBJ1-1; CDR3 protein: CASSPNENTEAFF
D gene: NA; V gene: TRBV10-3; J gene: TRBJ2-6; CDR3 protein: CAISESQAGANVLTF
D gene: TRBD1; V gene: TRBV25-1; J gene: TRBJ2-3; CDR3 protein: CASRDRATDTQYF
D gene: NA; V gene: TRBV11-2; J gene: TRBJ2-2; CDR3 protein: CASSSGEFTELFF
D gene: NA; V gene: TRBV7-3; J gene: TRBJ2-2; CDR3 protein: CASSPQVGAPGELFF
D gene: NA; V gene: TRBV29-1; J gene: TRBJ2-2; CDR3 protein: CSVAIGSTNTGELFF
D gene: TRBD1; V gene: TRBV5-4; J gene: TRBJ1-2; CDR3 protein: CASSQPGQGAHYGYTF
D gene: NA; V gene: TRBV10-3; J gene: TRBJ2-4; CDR3 protein: CAISLTSEGNIQYF
D gene: NA; V gene: TRBV6-5; J gene: TRBJ1-5; CDR3 protein: CASSYSGGNQPQHF
D gene: TRBD2; V gene: TRBV10-3; J gene: TRBJ2-1; CDR3 protein: CAISDSRGGSDEQFF
D gene: NA; V gene: TRBV7-8; J gene: TRBJ2-7; CDR3 protein: CASSKEGEQYF
D gene: TRBD1; V gene: TRBV2; J gene: TRBJ1-1; CDR3 protein: CASRGTGEGTEAFF
D gene: TRBD1; V gene: TRBV25-1; J gene: TRBJ1-4; CDR3 protein: CASTPGTANEKLFF
D gene: TRBD1; V gene: TRBV27; J gene: TRBJ1-2; CDR3 protein: CASSSGTENYGYTF
D gene: NA; V gene: TRBV2; J gene: TRBJ2-3; CDR3 protein: CASRGASTDTQYF
D gene: TRBD2; V gene: TRBV20-1; J gene: TRBJ2-5; CDR3 protein: CSATSGGTQYF
D gene: TRBD1; V gene: TRBV9; J gene: TRBJ1-6; CDR3 protein: CASSLGQVNSPLHF
D gene: NA; V gene: TRBV4-1; J gene: TRBJ1-2; CDR3 protein: CASSQARTDGYTF
D gene: TRBD2; V gene: TRBV4-1; J gene: TRBJ2-4; CDR3 protein: CASSLGLAGGRTKNIQYF
D gene: NA; V gene: TRBV30; J gene: TRBJ1-5; CDR3 protein: CAWRGPGDARPQHF
D gene: TRBD2; V gene: TRBV2; J gene: TRBJ2-1; CDR3 protein: CASSLAAYNEQFF
D gene: TRBD1; V gene: TRBV29-1; J gene: TRBJ2-2; CDR3 protein: CSVLDRGLSGELFF
D gene: NA; V gene: TRBV7-2; J gene: TRBJ1-2; CDR3 protein: CASSSTTGYGYTF